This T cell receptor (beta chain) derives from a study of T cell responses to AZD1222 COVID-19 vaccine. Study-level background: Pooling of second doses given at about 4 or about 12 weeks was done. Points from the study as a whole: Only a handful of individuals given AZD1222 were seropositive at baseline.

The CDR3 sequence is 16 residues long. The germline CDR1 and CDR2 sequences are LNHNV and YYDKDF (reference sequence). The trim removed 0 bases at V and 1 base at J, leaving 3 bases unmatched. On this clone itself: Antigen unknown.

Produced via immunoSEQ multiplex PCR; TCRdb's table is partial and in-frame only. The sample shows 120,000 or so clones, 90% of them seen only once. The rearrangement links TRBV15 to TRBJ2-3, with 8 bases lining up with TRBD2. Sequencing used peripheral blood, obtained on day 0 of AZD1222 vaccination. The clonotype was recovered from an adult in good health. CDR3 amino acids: CATSRDGAGGTDTQYF. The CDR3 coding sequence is TGTGCCACCAGCAGAGATGGAGCGGGAGGCACAGATACGCAGTATTTT.